The next 32 T cell receptor beta chains were all read from a single sample in a study of blood T cell repertoires in COVID-19. TCRdb keeps only in-frame clones here, not all; method: immunoSEQ multiplex PCR. The table records 110,000 to 150,000 clones, over 80% of them present only once. Source material: peripheral blood. The receptors were gathered from a woman aged 80 or older with acute or convalescent COVID-19.

V is TRBV18 and J is TRBJ1-2; D not certain. This CDR3 has 13 residues. Trimming left V 6 bases short and J 5 bases short, with 13 bases between. CDR1 is KGHSH and CDR2 is LQKENI in the germline V gene. This CDR3 reads CASSIGPEYGYTF. The CDR3 nucleotides read TGTGCCAGCTCGATTGGTCCTGAGTATGGCTACACCTTC.

Only a few counts were recorded for this clone. The chain is built from TRBV6-5 and TRBJ2-3, with TRBD2 as a possible D gene (6 bases). V gave up 0 bases and J gave up 3 bases, with 13 bases separating them. The CDR3 consists of 16 residues. Germline V gives CDR1 MNHEY, CDR2 SVGAGI. The chain's CDR3 is CASSYSGGMGTDTQYF. The CDR3 DNA reads as TGTGCCAGCAGTTACTCTGGGGGGATGGGGACAGATACGCAGTATTTT.

The J gene is TRBJ1-1, the V gene TRBV5-4; D is possibly TRBD1 (5 bases). CDR1 is SGHNT, CDR2 YYREEE, per germline (reference sequence). The V and J ends lost 4 bases and 5 bases respectively, with 12 bases between them. There are 13 residues in the CDR3. CDR3 in amino acids: CASSTRGGTEAFF. The CDR3, as DNA: TGTGCCAGCAGCACCCGGGGGGGGACTGAAGCTTTCTTT.

CDR3 nucleotide sequence: TGCAGCGTGACAGGGGACATCTCTGGAAACACCATATATTTT. It is translated as CSVTGDISGNTIYF. The V call is TRBV29-1, the J call TRBJ1-3, with 8 bases identical to TRBD1. CDR1 is SQVTM, CDR2 ANQGSEA, per germline. This CDR3 is built from 14 residues. After removal of 6 bases from V and 0 bases from J, the junction contained 4 bases not matched to a gene.

This clone came up once. The rearrangement uses TRBV7-2 and TRBJ2-7; maybe TRBD1 (6 bases). Germline V gives CDR1 SGHTA, CDR2 FQGNSA. Deletions cut 1 base from V and 0 bases from J, with 7 bases between. This CDR3 comprises 14 residues. CDR3 sequence (DNA): TGTGCCAGCAGCTTAGACAGGGTCTCCTACGAGCAGTACTTC. Translating gives CASSLDRVSYEQYF.

This chain links TRBV5-1 with TRBJ1-2; 7 bases are shared with TRBD1. Germline V gene data show CDR1 as SGHRS and CDR2 as YFSETQ. Trimming took 4 bases from V and 5 from J; bases not matched to a gene: 8. CDR3 length: 14 residues. The CDR3 sequence: CASSPGTASYGYTF. CDR3 nucleotide sequence: TGCGCCAGCAGCCCAGGGACAGCGAGTTATGGCTACACCTTC.

The rearrangement links TRBV7-2 to TRBJ1-1; D is undetermined. Germline V gene lookup returns CDR1 SGHTA and CDR2 FQGNSA. This CDR3 contains 16 residues. V lost 3 bases and J lost 5, with 19 bases in between. The CDR3 DNA sequence: TGTGCCAGCAGCTTCGCCCCGACTCCTGGGAGGACTGAAGCTTTCTTT. It codes for CASSFAPTPGRTEAFF.

The rearrangement joins TRBV4-3 to TRBJ1-2, with D perhaps TRBD1 (6 bases). Germline CDR1 and CDR2: LGHNA and YSLEER. V was pared by 0 bases and J by 5 bases, with 19 bases between. The CDR3 consists of 17 residues. The CDR3 sequence is CASSQDRDTGNLYGYTF. The CDR3 DNA reads TGCGCCAGCAGCCAAGATAGGGACACAGGGAACTTATATGGCTACACCTTC.

The chain uses TRBV7-9 and TRBJ2-5, with D perhaps TRBD2 (6 bases). V lost 2 bases and J 3 bases, leaving 13 bases between the germline ends. CDR3 length: 15 amino acids. Germline CDR1 is SEHNR and CDR2 is FQNEAQ (reference sequence). CDR3 coding DNA: TGTGCCAGCAGCTTACGTCTTCCGGGGGAAGAGACCCAGTACTTC. Translated, it gives CASSLRLPGEETQYF.

The chain employs TRBV28 and TRBJ1-3; a weak D match, TRBD1 (6 bases). Germline V gives CDR1 MDHEN, CDR2 SYDVKM. V lost 7 bases and J lost 2, with 12 bases in between. This CDR3 is built from 14 residues. CDR3 DNA: TGTGCCAGCACCGGGGACATCGCTGGAAACACCATATATTTT. This translates into CASTGDIAGNTIYF. Full variable domain (remainder filled in from reference TRBV28 and TRBJ1-3): DVKVTQSSRYLVKRTGEKVFLECVQDMDHENMFWYRQDPGLGLRLIYFSYDVKMKEKGDIPEGYSVSREKKERFSLILESASTNQTSMYLCASTGDIAGNTIYFGEGSWLTVV.

This clone was detected only a few times. This sequence joins TRBV19 and TRBJ1-5; 7 nucleotides agree with TRBD1. Germline CDR1 and CDR2: LNHDA and SQIVND (reference sequence). V was pared by 5 bases and J by 2 bases, with 3 bases of the junction left unmatched. The CDR3 extends over 14 amino acids. The CDR3 is CASSQGGGNQPQHF. The CDR3 DNA follows: TGTGCCAGTAGTCAAGGGGGCGGCAATCAGCCCCAGCATTTT.

The rearrangement joins TRBV11-2 to TRBJ1-6, with a tentative D call TRBD1 (6 bases). Trimming left V 1 base short and J 10 bases short, with 11 bases between. Germline CDR1 reads SGHAT; CDR2 reads FQNNGV. This CDR3 is 14 amino acids long. The CDR3 sequence: CASSLVQGGSPLHF. CDR3 DNA sequence: TGTGCCAGCAGCTTAGTACAGGGTGGCTCACCCCTCCACTTT.

This chain connects TRBV6-6 to TRBJ1-4; D gene uncertain. Trimming removed 6 bases from V and 8 bases from J, with 7 bases in between. CDR1 and CDR2 from the germline V gene are MNHNY and SVGAGI (reference sequence). The CDR3 has 11 amino acids. CDR3 protein: CASRQVEKLFF. The CDR3 DNA reads as TGTGCCAGCAGGCAGGTGGAAAAACTGTTTTTT.

The chain combines TRBV6-2 or TRBV6-3 with TRBJ1-1; 9 bases agree with TRBD1. V shed 2 bases, J shed 2 bases, and the junction held 6 bases outside the gene matches. The CDR3 is made up of 16 amino acids. CDR1 and CDR2 (germline): MNHEY, SVGEGT. In DNA form, the CDR3 reads TGTGCCAGCAGTTACGCCCGGACAGGGGTTAACACTGAAGCTTTCTTT. Its translation is CASSYARTGVNTEAFF.

The genes are TRBV5-1 and TRBJ2-5, with unresolved D. There are 15 residues in the CDR3. Trimming shortened V by 2 bases and J by 1 base, and 12 bases separated the two germline ends. CDR1 is SGHRS, CDR2 YFSETQ, per germline. This CDR3 is CASSLTSGSQETQYF. The DNA for the CDR3 is TGCGCCAGCAGCTTAACTTCCGGGTCCCAAGAGACCCAGTACTTC.

This clone appeared a few times. The rearrangement uses TRBV4-1 and TRBJ1-2, with D unclear. The germline V and J ends were trimmed by 2 bases and 6 bases, with 10 bases remaining between them. Germline-derived CDR1 and CDR2 are MGHRA and YSYEKL. This CDR3 is 13 amino acids long. The CDR3 DNA is TGCGCCAGCAGCCAAACCCGACATGATGGCTACACCTTC. Its protein is CASSQTRHDGYTF.

The chain combines TRBV19 with TRBJ1-3; 10 bases line up with TRBD1. Germline V lookup: CDR1 LNHDA, CDR2 SQIVND (reference sequence). V gave up 5 bases and J gave up 2 bases; unmatched junction bases: 0. The CDR3 loop spans 14 amino acids. The CDR3 sequence: CASSGQGAGNTIYF. Written as DNA, the CDR3 is TGTGCCAGTAGTGGACAGGGGGCTGGAAACACCATATATTTT.

The rearrangement joins TRBV7-9 to TRBJ2-3, with D tentatively TRBD2 (6 bases). Germline-derived CDR1 and CDR2 are SEHNR and FQNEAQ (reference sequence). The CDR3 runs to 16 residues. V lost 5 bases to trimming and J lost 0 bases, with 15 bases between them. Here the CDR3 reads CASSRSTGLSTDTQYF. The CDR3 DNA sequence: TGTGCCAGCAGCCGGTCCACGGGACTGAGCACAGATACGCAGTATTTT.

This chain links TRBV19 with TRBJ2-4, with TRBD2 matching 10 bases. The CDR3 is 15 amino acids. Germline loops: CDR1 LNHDA, CDR2 SQIVND (reference sequence). V shed 5 bases and J 7 bases; nucleotides not matched to a gene: 8. In nucleotides, the CDR3 is TGTGCCAGTAGTCGGCTAGCGGGGGTGTCGAACATTCAGTACTTC. It specifies CASSRLAGVSNIQYF. Filled out from reference TRBV19 and TRBJ2-4, the complete variable domain reads DGGITQSPKYLFRKEGQNVTLSCEQNLNHDAMYWYRQDPGQGLRLIYYSQIVNDFQKGDIAEGYSVSREKKESFPLTVTSAQKNPTAFYLCASSRLAGVSNIQYFGAGTRLSVL.

The V gene is TRBV9, the J gene TRBJ1-1, with D possibly matching TRBD1 (5 bases). This CDR3 spans 12 amino acids. V gave up 5 bases and J gave up 0 bases, with 5 bases separating them. Germline CDR1 is SGDLS and CDR2 is YYNGEE. The CDR3: CASRGVNTEAFF. The CDR3 DNA sequence: TGTGCCAGCAGAGGGGTGAACACTGAAGCTTTCTTT.

J is TRBJ2-4 and V is TRBV23-1; TRBD1 aligns across 10 bases. TRBV23-1 is flagged as an ORF with uncertain function. The CDR3 contains 19 residues. V shed 0 bases and J 0 bases; nucleotides not matched to a gene: 8. CDR3 in amino acids: CASSQSVTGGLLAKNIQYF. In DNA form, the CDR3 reads TGCGCCAGCAGTCAATCCGTGACAGGGGGCCTTTTAGCCAAAAACATTCAGTACTTC.

The chain recombines TRBV7-2 with TRBJ1-6; D call uncertain. V was pared by 3 bases and J by 5 bases, with 11 bases between. This CDR3 comprises 15 residues. Germline V gives CDR1 SGHTA, CDR2 FQGNSA. DNA of the CDR3: TGTGCCAGCAGCTTTTGGGCCAGAAATAATTCACCCCTCCACTTT. Amino acids: CASSFWARNNSPLHF.

The chain has TRBV4-2 and TRBJ1-4; TRBD1 might be the D (5 bases). Trimming took 3 bases from V and 5 from J, leaving 16 bases between them. This CDR3 region has 16 residues. Germline CDR1 and CDR2: LGHNA and YNFKEQ. The CDR3 loop is CASSHSRAGINEKLFF. DNA of the CDR3: TGTGCCAGCAGCCACTCCCGGGCAGGGATAAATGAAAAACTGTTTTTT.

J is TRBJ1-1 and V is TRBV7-3, with TRBD1 matching 10 bases. This CDR3 comprises 15 residues. From germline, CDR1 is SGHTA and CDR2 FQGTGA. V gave up 2 bases and J gave up 4 bases; unmatched junction bases: 4. In nucleotides, the CDR3 is TGTGCCAGCAGCTTATTGGGACAGGGGACCACTGAAGCTTTCTTT. Translating gives CASSLLGQGTTEAFF.

The genes are TRBV7-2 and TRBJ2-1; possible D gene TRBD1, 5 bases. Between the trimmed V and J ends, which lost 7 bases and 7 bases, there was a span of 17 bases. This CDR3 comprises 14 residues. Germline V CDR1 and CDR2: SGHTA, FQGNSA. Written as DNA, the CDR3 is TGTGCCAGCAACCTACAGGCGGAGTTTAATGAGCAGTTCTTC. The encoded protein is CASNLQAEFNEQFF.

This clone has a single count. The chain combines TRBV6-1 with TRBJ1-5, with 8 bases fitting TRBD1. The germline gives CDR1 MNHNS, CDR2 SASEGT. This CDR3 has 17 residues. With 1 base clipped from V and 2 bases from J, the junction kept 7 bases outside the gene matches. Here the CDR3 DNA reads TGTGCCAGCAGTGAAGGGGTGTCAGGGGGCGGCAATCAGCCCCAGCATTTT. This gives the protein CASSEGVSGGGNQPQHF.

The rearrangement uses TRBV18 and TRBJ2-2; D is unclear. Trimming took off 2 bases at V and 7 bases at J, with 14 bases between the two ends. CDR1 KGHSH and CDR2 LQKENI come from the germline V gene. CDR3 length: 15 amino acids. The CDR3 sequence: CASSPFNPSYGELFF. CDR3 DNA sequence: TGTGCCAGCTCACCATTTAACCCGAGTTACGGGGAGCTGTTTTTT.

This CDR3 is CASSPEHRTYEQYF. The CDR3, as DNA: TGTGCCAGCAGCCCCGAACACAGGACCTACGAGCAGTACTTC. The chain has TRBV3-1 (or the pseudogene TRBV3-2) and TRBJ2-7; tentative D call: TRBD1 (5 bases). V lost 4 bases and J lost 2, with 12 bases in between. CDR3 length equals 14 residues. Germline V lookup: CDR1 LGHDT, CDR2 YNNKEL (reference sequence).

The CDR3 sequence: CASGPDRTHQPQHF. CDR3 nucleotides: TGTGCCAGCGGCCCGGACAGAACCCATCAGCCCCAGCATTTT. This chain joins TRBV27 and TRBJ1-5, with D possibly matching TRBD1 (6 bases). The ends were cut back, 8 bases at V and 5 bases at J, with 16 bases in the middle. The CDR3 totals 14 residues. CDR1 MNHEY and CDR2 SMNVEV come from the germline V gene (reference sequence).

The gene calls are TRBV12-3 or TRBV12-4 and TRBJ1-1; 7 bases match TRBD1. V dropped 6 bases and J dropped 3; count of bases not matched to a gene: 4. The CDR3 covers 13 residues. The CDR3 reads CASSQGGYTEAFF. In DNA, the CDR3 is TGTGCCAGCAGCCAGGGGGGCTACACTGAAGCTTTCTTT.

This chain joins TRBV3-1 (or the pseudogene TRBV3-2) and TRBJ1-3; 8 bases align to TRBD1. Looked up from germline, CDR1 is LGHDT and CDR2 is YNNKEL (reference sequence). The CDR3 runs to 20 residues. With V trimmed by 4 bases and J by 0 bases, 17 bases remained unmatched. The CDR3 DNA follows: TGTGCCAGCAGCCGTAGTTCGTCAGGGGGCTTACTCCTCTCTGGAAACACCATATATTTT. This gives the protein CASSRSSSGGLLLSGNTIYF.

The table lists this clone with a few counts. The chain carries TRBV7-6 and TRBJ1-2; the match to TRBD1 covers 7 bases. CDR3 size: 16 residues. Germline values: CDR1 SGHVS, CDR2 FNYEAQ. Unmatched junction bases numbered 12, after V lost 4 bases and J lost 4 bases. DNA of the CDR3: TGTGCCAGCAGCTCCCAAACTCGGGACAGATCCTATGGCTACACCTTC. Its translation is CASSSQTRDRSYGYTF.